This T cell receptor beta chain was profiled in a study of neoadjuvant nivolumab and ipilimumab in lung cancer. V was cut by 5 bases and J by 2 bases, with 7 bases left in between. The CDR3 is made up of 12 amino acids. CDR1 and CDR2 (germline): SGHDN, FVKESK. Assay: immunoSEQ multiplex PCR; the TCRdb copy retains only in-frame clones and omits some. The data contain about 23,000 clones, 82% of them singletons. The TCR was taken from an adult with non-small cell lung cancer. V usage is TRBV14 and J usage is TRBJ2-7, with D possibly matching TRBD1 (6 bases). The sample in question was peripheral blood, obtained before neoadjuvant nivolumab, alone or with ipilimumab. The DNA of the CDR3 is TGTGCCAGCAGCGGGGACACCTACGAGCAGTACTTC. Encoded protein: CASSGDTYEQYF.